This TCR beta chain was identified in a study of T-cell memory formation after mild COVID-19. Study context: TCR clusters showed largely donor specificity. Findings and limits, study-wide: The appearance of some responding clones in pre-infection memory suggested that cross-reactive memory joined. Contracting CD8+ clones were enriched in EMRA, CD4+ mainly in CM and EM.

With constant-segment primers, 5'RACE yielded cDNA libraries of TCR alpha and TCR beta that carried sample barcodes and UMIs. TCRdb recomputed calls from the 5' RACE reads with MiXCR, one row per CDR3 protein. Of just under 150,000 distinct CDR3 sequences listed, 15% to 20% are singletons. Points on this clonotype: The antigen remains unidentified. Germline and junction disagree at one end, which may indicate a read error.

The CDR3 totals 16 residues. Germline values: CDR1 SGHRS, CDR2 YFSETQ. Sequencing was performed on PBMCs or a T cell subset sorted from them (not recorded which). The sequence derives from an adult woman who had mild COVID-19 (a few samples of this study predate the infection). Cell type and time point are not known. J is TRBJ2-6 and V is TRBV5-1; tentative D call: TRBD1 (6 bases). CDR3 in amino acids: CASSLSGDPGANILTF. The CDR3 DNA follows: TGCGCCAGCAGCTTATCAGGGGACCCTGGGGCCAACATCCTGACTTTC.